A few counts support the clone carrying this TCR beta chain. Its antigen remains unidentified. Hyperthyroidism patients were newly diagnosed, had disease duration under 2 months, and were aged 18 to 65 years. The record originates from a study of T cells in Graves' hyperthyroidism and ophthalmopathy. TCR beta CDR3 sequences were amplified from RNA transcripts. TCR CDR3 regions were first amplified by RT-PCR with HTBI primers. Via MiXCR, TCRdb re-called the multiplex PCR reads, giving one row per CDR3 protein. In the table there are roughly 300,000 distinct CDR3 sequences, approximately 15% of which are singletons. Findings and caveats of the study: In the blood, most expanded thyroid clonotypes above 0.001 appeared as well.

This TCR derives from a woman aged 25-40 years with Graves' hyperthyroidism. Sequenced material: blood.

CDR3 in amino acids: CSASADSNQPQHF. CDR3 nucleotides: TGCAGTGCTTCGGCAGATAGCAATCAGCCCCAGCATTTT. The chain recombines TRBV20-1 with TRBJ1-5; D call uncertain. Looked up from germline, CDR1 is DFQATT and CDR2 is SNEGSKA (reference sequence). The CDR3 is 13 residues long. V was cut by 5 bases and J by 0 bases, with 8 bases left in between.